Listed below are T cell receptor beta chains from one sample, sequenced in a study of early T cells in non-severe SARS-CoV-2 infection. TCRdb ran MiXCR on the 5' RACE reads and lists one entry per CDR3 protein. Of fewer than 100,000 distinct CDR3 sequences in the sample, approximately 13% are singletons; the top ten hold about 2%. The sample was whole blood. The receptors were gathered from an adult who was a healthcare worker with PCR-confirmed SARS-CoV-2 infection or an uninfected control (not recorded which). The CDR3 runs from the conserved cysteine through the conserved F or W. D genes are given only for firm matches.

- | TRBV9 | CASSVGDYSNQPQHF
TRBD1 | TRBV28 | CASSFPGQDQETQYF
- | TRBV12-3/TRBV12-4 | CASAKRGGNYGYTF
TRBD1 | TRBV6-2/TRBV6-3 | CASSPGTGVRTFF
TRBD1 | TRBV7-6 | CASSGGRDSYYEQYF
- | TRBV13 | CASGWGTTSYEQYF
- | TRBV2 | CASKRGATYEQYF
- | TRBV18 | CASSPVIGSSYNEQFF
- | TRBV5-5 | CASSDYSRYGYTF
- | TRBV21-1 | CATDDRGNQPQHF
- | TRBV28 | CASTSPGLGQPQHF
- | TRBV7-6 | CASSLVWSTDTQYF
TRBD2 | TRBV20-1 | CSARDPRGSNTGELFF
- | TRBV2 | CASSQGGREKLFF
- | TRBV2 | CASSVLAGTEAFF
TRBD1 | TRBV5-5 | CASSWGDRASNQPQHF
- | TRBV7-9 | CASSPTGTSNQPQHF
- | TRBV7-3 | CASSLLSGAGELFF
- | TRBV12-3/TRBV12-4 | CASRTTLRPYEQYF
TRBD1 | TRBV6-5 | CASRDRDRGLAGFSYEQYF
TRBD1 | TRBV7-9 | CASSLGARTGADTQYF
- | TRBV28 | CASSPPREVETQYF